Listed here are 15 T cell receptor beta chains from one sample, sequenced in a study of CD8 T cells in ankylosing spondylitis. Study outcomes and limitations: One TCR beta motif, made up of roughly 8 highly homologous variants, appeared characteristic of ankylosing spondylitis blood.

TCRdb passed the 5' RACE reads through MiXCR, listing each CDR3 protein once. The data contain some 200,000 distinct CDR3 sequences, roughly 6.6% of them singletons. Their target antigens are unknown. Sequencing was done on a sample of blood, either unsorted or a sorted T cell fraction (not recorded which). All receptors come from a male donor with ankylosing spondylitis.

This clonotype was picked up many times. The V gene is TRBV29-1, the J gene TRBJ1-2, with a possible D match to TRBD1 (5 bases). Germline assignment: CDR1 SQVTM and CDR2 ANQGSEA. The CDR3 has 12 residues. Between the trimmed V and J ends, which lost 5 bases and 2 bases, there was a span of 9 bases. The CDR3 is CSVRGDNYGYTF. The DNA of the CDR3 is TGCAGCGTTCGAGGGGACAACTATGGCTACACCTTC.

There are many counts of this clonotype. The V gene is TRBV6-1, the J gene TRBJ2-1; 10 positions agree with TRBD2. The germline gives CDR1 MNHNS, CDR2 SASEGT. The J segment lost 3 bases and the V segment lost 0 bases, leaving 2 bases of the junction unmatched. The CDR3 spans 16 residues. CDR3 sequence reads: CASSEAVAGGYNEQFF. CDR3 bases: TGTGCCAGCAGTGAAGCCGTAGCGGGGGGCTACAATGAGCAGTTCTTC.

This clonotype has at least ten counts. The chain employs TRBV7-9 and TRBJ2-4, with D tentatively TRBD2 (5 bases). CDR3 length equals 15 residues. V dropped 7 bases and J dropped 1 base, with 14 bases sitting between them. CDR1 is SEHNR and CDR2 is FQNEAQ in the germline V gene (reference sequence). The CDR3 here is CASTDWGVAKNIQYF. The CDR3 DNA reads TGTGCCAGCACGGATTGGGGAGTTGCCAAAAACATTCAGTACTTC.

This clonotype was observed at least ten times. The genes are TRBV12-3 or TRBV12-4 and TRBJ1-1, with a tentative D call TRBD1 (6 bases). Deletions cut 3 bases from V and 5 bases from J, with 13 bases between. The CDR3 contains 14 residues. CDR3 amino acids: CASSFGGRRTEAFF. The CDR3 DNA reads TGTGCCAGCAGTTTCGGGGGGCGTCGGACTGAAGCTTTCTTT.

This clonotype was recorded at least ten times. The chain employs TRBV7-9 and TRBJ2-1; the D is unclear. Trimming removed 3 bases from V and 7 bases from J, with 7 bases in between. The V gene's germline CDR1 is SEHNR and CDR2 FQNEAQ (reference sequence). CDR3 length equals 12 residues. CDR3: CASSFMRNEQFF. CDR3 bases: TGTGCCAGCAGCTTTATGAGGAATGAGCAGTTCTTC. The variable domain in full, with the rest retrieved from reference TRBV7-9 and TRBJ2-1, is DTGVSQNPRHKITKRGQNVTFRCDPISEHNRLYWYRQTLGQGPEFLTYFQNEAQLEKSRLLSDRFSAERPKGSFSTLEIQRTEQGDSAMYLCASSFMRNEQFFGPGTRLTVL.

This clonotype appeared many times. J is TRBJ1-1 and V is TRBV9; 7 nucleotides line up with TRBD1. Per germline, CDR1 SGDLS and CDR2 YYNGEE. The CDR3 length is 16 residues. V shed 3 bases and J 5 bases; nucleotides not matched to a gene: 13. This chain's CDR3 is CASSDDSQGVWTEAFF. The DNA for the CDR3 is TGTGCCAGCAGCGATGACTCGCAGGGGGTCTGGACTGAAGCTTTCTTT.

This clonotype has a handful of counts. The chain is built from TRBV2 and TRBJ2-1; D is unresolved. This CDR3 region has 14 residues. Between the trimmed V and J ends, which lost 5 bases and 1 base, there was a span of 9 bases. Germline V gene data show CDR1 as SNHLY and CDR2 as FYNNEI. Written as DNA, the CDR3 is TGTGCCAGCAGTCTAACAACGTCCTACAATGAGCAGTTCTTC. It is translated as CASSLTTSYNEQFF.

The sample holds many counts of this clonotype. Here the CDR3 reads CASSFGLDGEQYF. The CDR3 DNA reads TGTGCCAGCAGTTTTGGACTAGATGGCGAGCAGTACTTC. The J gene is TRBJ2-7, the V gene TRBV27; 7 bases fit TRBD2. The CDR3 is made up of 13 amino acids. Germline-derived CDR1 and CDR2 are MNHEY and SMNVEV (reference sequence). Trimming at V came to 3 bases and at J to 6 bases, leaving 5 bases not matched to a gene.

This clonotype has just a few counts. This sequence joins TRBV11-3 and TRBJ2-2; maybe TRBD2 (5 bases). Looked up from germline, CDR1 is SGHNT and CDR2 is YENEEA. The CDR3 contains 16 residues. The germline V and J ends were trimmed by 5 bases and 4 bases, with 17 bases remaining between them. Written as DNA, the CDR3 is TGTGCCAGCAGCCCTCGGAAGGGAGTTGGCACCGGGGAGCTGTTTTTT. Translating gives CASSPRKGVGTGELFF. The full variable domain, with the rest looked up from reference TRBV11-3 and TRBJ2-2, is EAGVVQSPRYKIIEKKQPVAFWCNPISGHNTLYWYLQNLGQGPELLIRYENEEAVDDSQLPKDRFSAERLKGVDSTLKIQPAELGDSAVYLCASSPRKGVGTGELFFGEGSRLTVL.

There are many counts of this clonotype. In nucleotides, the CDR3 is TGTGCCAGCAGTTCCCCCGTGCGGACAGAAATGAACACTGAAGCTTTCTTT. Protein product: CASSSPVRTEMNTEAFF. The chain carries TRBV28 and TRBJ1-1; D may be TRBD1 (6 bases). Deletions cut 4 bases from V and 0 bases from J, with 18 bases between. Per the germline V gene, CDR1 is MDHEN and CDR2 is SYDVKM. The CDR3 length is 17 residues.

This clonotype was seen ten or more times. This chain joins TRBV7-2 and TRBJ2-1; 8 nucleotides line up with TRBD2. The CDR3 runs 15 residues. Germline assignment: CDR1 SGHTA and CDR2 FQGNSA. After removal of 0 bases from V and 6 bases from J, the junction contained 4 bases not matched to a gene. CDR3 loop: CASSLALAGGNEQFF. CDR3 DNA: TGTGCCAGCAGCTTAGCCCTAGCGGGTGGCAATGAGCAGTTCTTC.

This clonotype was seen many times. The genes are TRBV20-1 and TRBJ2-3; D gene uncertain. The germline V gene has CDR1 DFQATT and CDR2 SNEGSKA (reference sequence). The CDR3 has 12 amino acids. Trimming cost V 1 base and J 6 bases, with 8 bases left between them. The CDR3 region is CSARVGADTQYF. The CDR3 DNA reads TGCAGTGCTAGAGTGGGCGCTGATACGCAGTATTTT.

The chain carries TRBV9 and TRBJ1-2; 8 positions agree with TRBD1. Looked up from germline, CDR1 is SGDLS and CDR2 is YYNGEE. With V trimmed by 3 bases and J by 2 bases, 6 bases remained unmatched. This CDR3 comprises 15 residues. The CDR3 region is CASSGWTGPNYGYTF. CDR3 DNA sequence: TGTGCCAGCAGCGGCTGGACAGGGCCCAACTATGGCTACACCTTC.

The rearrangement joins TRBV12-1 to TRBJ2-7; the tabulated D call, TRBD1, remains unverified against the DNA. TRBV12-1 is described as a pseudogene. The CDR3 is 14 residues long. CDR3: CASGRDRNTYEQYF. The DNA for the CDR3 is TGTGCCAGCGGCCGGGACAGGAATACCTACGAGCAGTACTTC.

This clonotype was counted ten times or more. The chain employs TRBV5-1 and TRBJ2-7, with D tentatively TRBD1 (5 bases). The CDR3 loop spans 15 amino acids. Germline V gene data show CDR1 as SGHRS and CDR2 as YFSETQ. V gave up 0 bases and J gave up 2 bases, with 12 bases separating them. CDR3 nucleotide sequence: TGCGCCAGCAGCTTGGGGAGACAGTTACCCTACGAGCAGTACTTC. Protein: CASSLGRQLPYEQYF.